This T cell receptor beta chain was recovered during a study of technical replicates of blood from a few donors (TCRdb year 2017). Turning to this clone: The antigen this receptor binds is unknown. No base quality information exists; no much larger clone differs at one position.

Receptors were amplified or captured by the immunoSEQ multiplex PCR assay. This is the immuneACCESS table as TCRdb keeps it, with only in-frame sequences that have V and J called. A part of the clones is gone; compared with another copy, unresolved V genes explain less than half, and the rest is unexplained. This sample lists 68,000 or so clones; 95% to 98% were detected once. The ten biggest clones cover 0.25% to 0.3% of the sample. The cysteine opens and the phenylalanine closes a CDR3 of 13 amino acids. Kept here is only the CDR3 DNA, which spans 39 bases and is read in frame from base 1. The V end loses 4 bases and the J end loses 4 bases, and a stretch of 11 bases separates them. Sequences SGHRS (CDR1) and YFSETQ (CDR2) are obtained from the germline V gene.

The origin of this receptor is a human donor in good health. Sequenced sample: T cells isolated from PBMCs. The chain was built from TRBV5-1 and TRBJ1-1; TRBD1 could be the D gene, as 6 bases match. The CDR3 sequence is CASSQRGGTEAFF. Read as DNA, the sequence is TGCGCCAGCAGCCAGAGGGGGGGCACTGAAGCTTTCTTT.